These 27 T cell receptor beta chains originate from one sample sequenced in a study of PD-L1 blockade in urothelial cancer. As to time point: peripheral blood 6 weeks after treatment start. The assay was immunoSEQ multiplex PCR, and TCRdb's table has in-frame clones only and misses some. The sample lists about 130,000 clones; about 82% were seen once. The starting material was PBMCs, obtained around atezolizumab (anti-PD-L1) treatment. Receptors originate from a man aged 50 to 60 with urothelial cancer.

This chain links TRBV28 with TRBJ1-2; 9 nucleotides match TRBD1. Trimming took 6 bases from V and 6 from J; bases not matched to a gene: 8. This CDR3 is 14 amino acids long. Germline CDR1 is MDHEN and CDR2 is SYDVKM. Written as DNA, the CDR3 is TGTGCCAGCAGGACTGGACAGGGGAGGCATGGCTACACCTTC. Protein: CASRTGQGRHGYTF.

This chain uses TRBV27 with TRBJ2-5, with 9 bases identical to TRBD1. V shed 4 bases and J 4 bases; nucleotides not matched to a gene: 7. This CDR3 has 15 residues. CDR1 is MNHEY and CDR2 is SMNVEV in the germline V gene (reference sequence). CDR3 bases: TGTGCCAGCAGTTACGCCGGGACAGGGCTAGAGACCCAGTACTTC. It yields the protein CASSYAGTGLETQYF.

The rearrangement joins TRBV28 to TRBJ2-7, with 9 nucleotides matching TRBD2. The CDR3 has 16 residues. Germline V gene sequence: CDR1 MDHEN, CDR2 SYDVKM. Unmatched junction bases numbered 14, after V lost 5 bases and J lost 6 bases. CDR3 sequence reads: CASSTPGLAGVLEQYF. Written as DNA, the CDR3 is TGTGCCAGCAGTACCCCTGGGTTAGCGGGAGTGCTCGAGCAGTACTTC.

The chain is built from TRBV27 and TRBJ1-5, with D maybe TRBD1 (6 bases). CDR1 is MNHEY and CDR2 is SMNVEV in the germline V gene (reference sequence). The CDR3 sequence is 15 residues long. Trimming took 5 bases from V and 2 from J, leaving 13 bases between them. The CDR3 sequence is CASSRGGLGNQPQHF. The CDR3 bases are TGTGCCAGCAGTAGGGGGGGCTTAGGCAATCAGCCCCAGCATTTT.

The CDR3 region has the DNA TGTGCCAGCAGGCGCGGGCTCCCCCATGAGCAGTTCTTC. It specifies CASRRGLPHEQFF. The V call is TRBV11-2, the J call TRBJ2-1; D possibly corresponds to TRBD2 (5 bases). Germline assignment: CDR1 SGHAT and CDR2 FQNNGV. V was pared by 6 bases and J by 8 bases, with 14 bases between. The CDR3 sequence is 13 residues long.

The chain employs TRBV28 and TRBJ1-2, with a tentative D call TRBD1 (6 bases). The ends were cut back, 8 bases at V and 5 bases at J, with 15 bases in the middle. Per the germline V gene, CDR1 is MDHEN and CDR2 is SYDVKM. The CDR3 totals 13 residues. CDR3 sequence: CASLDSREYGYTF. CDR3 DNA sequence: TGTGCCAGCCTGGACAGCAGGGAGTATGGCTACACCTTC.

The chain couples TRBV6-5 to TRBJ1-3, with D possibly TRBD1 on 6 matching bases. Trimming shortened V by 2 bases and J by 2 bases, and 13 bases separated the two germline ends. The CDR3 totals 16 residues. The germline V gene encodes CDR1 MNHEY and CDR2 SVGAGI. In nucleotides, the CDR3 is TGTGCCAGCAGTTACACAGGGATATCTACTGGAAACACCATATATTTT. It translates to CASSYTGISTGNTIYF.

DNA for the CDR3: TGTGCCAGCAGCTTGGTGGCGGGCCAAAACTACGAGCAGTACTTC. Translated, it gives CASSLVAGQNYEQYF. The chain combines TRBV5-4 with TRBJ2-7, with D perhaps TRBD2 (5 bases). Germline assignment: CDR1 SGHNT and CDR2 YYREEE (reference sequence). The CDR3 totals 15 residues. Trimming stripped 0 bases from V and 3 bases from J, with 13 bases between.

Only one count was recorded for this clone. V is TRBV9 and J is TRBJ1-6, with D unresolved. Trimming removed 3 bases from V and 0 bases from J, with 10 bases in between. Germline values: CDR1 SGDLS, CDR2 YYNGEE. This CDR3 comprises 16 residues. Here the CDR3 reads CASSALGSSYNSPLHF. The CDR3 DNA reads TGTGCCAGCAGCGCTCTCGGGAGCTCCTATAATTCACCCCTCCACTTT.

V usage is TRBV7-3 and J usage is TRBJ2-7, with D tentatively TRBD2 (7 bases). V was shortened by 4 bases and J by 0 bases, with 19 bases between the two germline ends. The germline gives CDR1 SGHTA, CDR2 FQGTGA. The CDR3 length is 17 residues. CDR3: CASSSQGGASGSYEQYF. CDR3 sequence (DNA): TGTGCCAGCAGCTCGCAAGGGGGGGCTAGCGGCTCCTACGAGCAGTACTTC.

The chain uses TRBV5-8 and TRBJ2-1, with a possible D match to TRBD2 (6 bases). The CDR3 extends over 16 amino acids. Looked up from germline, CDR1 is SGHTS and CDR2 is YDEGEE. Between the trimmed V and J ends, which lost 0 bases and 6 bases, there was a span of 16 bases. CDR3 sequence reads: CASSLVLMGGRNEQFF. The CDR3 coding sequence is TGTGCCAGCAGCTTGGTCCTTATGGGGGGTCGCAATGAGCAGTTCTTC.

This clone appeared once. The chain recombines TRBV19 with TRBJ1-2; 11 bases align to TRBD1. The CDR3 covers 12 residues. Germline V gene lookup returns CDR1 LNHDA and CDR2 SQIVND (reference sequence). The junction had 4 bases not matched to a gene; V was cut back by 10 bases and J by 6 bases. The CDR3 sequence is CATSDRGHGYTF. CDR3 in DNA: TGTGCCACCTCGGACAGGGGGCATGGCTACACCTTC.

CDR3 bases: TGTGCCAGTAGGAGACAGGGGCGGACTAGTTCTGGGGCCAACGTCCTGACTTTC. Amino acid sequence: CASRRQGRTSSGANVLTF. The J gene is TRBJ2-6, the V gene TRBV19, with D perhaps matching TRBD1 (8 bases). Germline V lookup: CDR1 LNHDA, CDR2 SQIVND (reference sequence). The CDR3 is 18 residues long. Between the trimmed V and J ends, which lost 6 bases and 1 base, there was a span of 19 bases. The whole variable domain, remainder taken from reference TRBV19 and TRBJ2-6, is DGGITQSPKYLFRKEGQNVTLSCEQNLNHDAMYWYRQDPGQGLRLIYYSQIVNDFQKGDIAEGYSVSREKKESFPLTVTSAQKNPTAFYLCASRRQGRTSSGANVLTFGAGSRLTVL.

CDR3 sequence: CASSRAGTGSGNTIYF. The CDR3 region has the DNA TGTGCCAGCAGCCGAGCCGGGACAGGGTCCGGGAACACCATATATTTT. The rearrangement joins TRBV28 to TRBJ1-3, with TRBD1 identical over 9 bases. The CDR3 has 16 residues. The germline gives CDR1 MDHEN, CDR2 SYDVKM. Losses at the gene ends were 6 bases for V and 7 bases for J; bases not matched to a gene: 13. The full variable domain, completed using reference TRBV28 and TRBJ1-3, is DVKVTQSSRYLVKRTGEKVFLECVQDMDHENMFWYRQDPGLGLRLIYFSYDVKMKEKGDIPEGYSVSREKKERFSLILESASTNQTSMYLCASSRAGTGSGNTIYFGEGSWLTVV.

This clone was seen more than once but under ten times. This chain connects TRBV7-8 to TRBJ2-1, with 9 bases fitting TRBD2. V lost 1 base and J lost 3; bases outside the gene matches: 10. CDR3 length: 18 residues. The V gene's germline CDR1 is SGHVS and CDR2 FQNEAQ. In DNA form, the CDR3 reads TGTGCCAGCAGCTTAGGTGGGCTAGCGGGAATATACTACAATGAGCAGTTCTTC. It is translated as CASSLGGLAGIYYNEQFF.

V is TRBV5-6 and J is TRBJ2-7, with 8 bases aligning to TRBD2. From germline, CDR1 is SGHDT and CDR2 YYEEEE. V trimming: 4 bases; J trimming: 7 bases; junction bases outside the gene matches: 10. This CDR3 comprises 14 residues. CDR3 loop: CASSPDPIAGEQYF. The CDR3 region has the DNA TGTGCCAGCAGCCCAGACCCCATAGCGGGGGAGCAGTACTTC.

The chain is built from TRBV6-6 and TRBJ2-7; the match to TRBD1 covers 10 bases. Germline CDR1 reads MNHNY; CDR2 reads SVGAGI (reference sequence). After removal of 2 bases from V and 2 bases from J, the junction contained 0 bases not matched to a gene. This CDR3 spans 14 amino acids. CDR3 region: CASSYGTGAYEQYF. The CDR3 nucleotides are TGTGCCAGCAGTTACGGGACAGGGGCCTACGAGCAGTACTTC.

The rearrangement uses TRBV6-4 and TRBJ1-6; D is unclear. This CDR3 comprises 14 residues. Germline CDR1 and CDR2: MRHNA and SNTAGT. Trimming left V 3 bases short and J 9 bases short, with 12 bases between. In nucleotides, the CDR3 is TGTGCCAGCAGTGATCGAGGGTTCGGTTCACCCCTCCACTTT. It yields the protein CASSDRGFGSPLHF.

V usage is TRBV5-1 and J usage is TRBJ1-1; a possible D gene is TRBD1 (5 bases). There are 12 residues in the CDR3. Germline V lookup: CDR1 SGHRS, CDR2 YFSETQ. V dropped 0 bases and J dropped 7 bases, with 7 bases sitting between them. In DNA form, the CDR3 reads TGCGCCAGCAGCTTGGGGGGGGTTGAAGCTTTCTTT. Translated: CASSLGGVEAFF.

This sequence joins TRBV15 and TRBJ2-7; a possible D gene is TRBD2 (6 bases). Trimming removed 2 bases at V and 4 bases at J, with 12 bases between. The germline V gene has CDR1 LNHNV and CDR2 YYDKDF (reference sequence). This CDR3 is 14 amino acids long. The CDR3 region has the DNA TGTGCCACCAGCAGACTTGGCGGGGCTTACGAGCAGTACTTC. Protein product: CATSRLGGAYEQYF.

This clone showed up just a few times. J is TRBJ2-2 and V is TRBV27; D remains ambiguous. V was trimmed by 1 base and J by 1 base, leaving 4 bases between them. The CDR3 is 14 amino acids. Germline CDR1 is MNHEY and CDR2 is SMNVEV (reference sequence). CDR3 in amino acids: CASSLFRNTGELFF. As DNA, the CDR3 is TGTGCCAGCAGTTTATTCAGGAACACCGGGGAGCTGTTTTTT.

The chain recombines TRBV18 with TRBJ2-2; D call uncertain. The CDR3 spans 14 residues. Trimming took 2 bases from V and 6 from J, leaving 10 bases between them. Per germline, CDR1 KGHSH and CDR2 LQKENI. The CDR3 reads CASSPTDPSGELFF. The DNA for the CDR3 is TGTGCCAGCTCACCAACAGATCCCTCCGGGGAGCTGTTTTTT. The full variable domain, in which reference TRBV18 and TRBJ2-2 provide the parts outside the CDR3, is NAGVMQNPRHLVRRRGQEARLRCSPMKGHSHVYWYRQLPEEGLKFMVYLQKENIIDESGMPKERFSAEFPKEGPSILRIQQVVRGDSAAYFCASSPTDPSGELFFGEGSRLTVL.

The CDR3 sequence is CASGGQGKNIQYF. CDR3 DNA: TGTGCCAGCGGGGGACAGGGGAAAAACATTCAGTACTTC. V gene TRBV27 combines with J gene TRBJ2-4, with 10 bases aligning to TRBD1. Germline CDR1 is MNHEY and CDR2 is SMNVEV (reference sequence). V was clipped by 8 bases and J by 4 bases; unmatched bases: 2. The CDR3 extends over 13 amino acids.

The chain is built from TRBV2 and TRBJ1-5; 7 nucleotides line up with TRBD1. CDR1 SNHLY and CDR2 FYNNEI come from the germline V gene. There are 16 residues in the CDR3. The J segment lost 2 bases and the V segment lost 7 bases, leaving 11 bases of the junction unmatched. The CDR3 bases are TGTGCCAGCACCCTAGGGGACAGCCCACGCAATCAGCCCCAGCATTTT. Its protein product is CASTLGDSPRNQPQHF. Complete variable domain (other parts from reference TRBV2 and TRBJ1-5): EPEVTQTPSHQVTQMGQEVILRCVPISNHLYFYWYRQILGQKVEFLVSFYNNEISEKSEIFDDQFSVERPDGSNFTLKIRSTKLEDSAMYFCASTLGDSPRNQPQHFGDGTRLSIL.

The chain combines TRBV9 with TRBJ2-3; TRBD2 matches 12 bases. The junction had 3 bases not matched to a gene; V was cut back by 0 bases and J by 4 bases. The germline V gene encodes CDR1 SGDLS and CDR2 YYNGEE. This CDR3 spans 16 amino acids. CDR3 region: CASSVAPSGRADTQYF. DNA of the CDR3: TGTGCCAGCAGCGTAGCGCCTAGCGGGAGGGCAGATACGCAGTATTTT.

The rearrangement joins TRBV29-1 to TRBJ1-1; 7 nucleotides match TRBD1. Germline lookup yields CDR1 SQVTM and CDR2 ANQGSEA. The CDR3 covers 11 residues. With V trimmed by 1 base and J by 8 bases, 1 base remained unmatched. The CDR3, as DNA: TGCAGCGTTGAAGTGGGACAGGAAGCTTTCTTT. Translating gives CSVEVGQEAFF.

The count of this clone is one. The rearrangement joins TRBV30 to TRBJ2-3; tentatively, D is TRBD2 (6 bases). Trimming removed 7 bases from V and 4 bases from J, with 12 bases in between. The V gene's germline CDR1 is GTSNPN and CDR2 SVGIG (reference sequence). This CDR3 is 12 amino acids long. The CDR3 DNA is TGTGCCTTTGATTGGGGGGCAGATACGCAGTATTTT. Its translation is CAFDWGADTQYF.